The clone carrying this T cell receptor beta chain was found a few times. The antigen remains unidentified. This record comes from a study of response to subunit inactivated influenza vaccine. Study-wide points: A suggestion made by the authors is that each seasonal influenza vaccination recruits few new T cells.

Trimming took 3 bases from V and 0 from J, leaving 6 bases between them. CDR1 and CDR2 (germline): DFQATT, SNEGSKA (reference sequence). The CDR3 contains 13 residues. TCRdb recomputed calls from the RT-PCR reads with MiXCR, one row per CDR3 protein. The data hold hundreds of thousands of distinct CDR3 sequences, with 10% to 15% observed a single time. The origin of this receptor is a man aged 45 to 65 who received an inactivated influenza vaccine. The chain recombines TRBV20-1 with TRBJ1-3; D is unresolved. This specimen consisted of PBMCs from blood, obtained on the day of vaccination. CDR3 amino acids: CSASRDSGNTIYF. The CDR3 bases are TGCAGTGCTAGTAGAGACTCTGGAAACACCATATATTTT.